This passage covers 6 T cell receptor beta chains from one sample sequenced in a study of vaccination effects on CD4 cells after COVID-19. The antigens these receptors bind are not known. Using immunoSEQ multiplex PCR, the repertoire was profiled, and TCRdb retains in-frame clones only, with some absent. The table includes some 40,000 clones, around four fifths detected once. Expansion of antigen-specific CD4+ T cells with viral peptide pools was carried out by the ViraFEST assay before sequencing. Having been cultured for around ten days, the cells underwent CD4+ T cell isolation. The participants, recipients of two vaccine doses, got either BNT162b2 or mRNA-1273. The input for sequencing was CD4+ T cells from PBMCs cultured with HCoV-NL63 spike peptides, taken after COVID-19 vaccination. These receptors originate from a human donor who received a COVID-19 vaccine. Some clones in this sample may be carry-over from other donors' samples.

The genes are TRBV10-3 and TRBJ2-5, with a tentative D call TRBD2 (6 bases). There are 13 residues in the CDR3. The germline V and J ends were trimmed by 2 bases and 3 bases, with 7 bases remaining between them. Germline loops: CDR1 ENHRY, CDR2 SYGVKD. CDR3 DNA sequence: TGTGCCATCAGTGAGGAGCGGGAAGAGACCCAGTACTTC. Translated, it gives CAISEEREETQYF.

This sequence joins TRBV7-2 and TRBJ1-1; D uncertain. CDR1 is SGHTA and CDR2 is FQGNSA in the germline V gene. This CDR3 spans 13 amino acids. Trimming stripped 6 bases from V and 1 base from J, with 9 bases between. DNA of the CDR3: TGTGCCAGCAGAAAGGGAGGGAACACTGAAGCTTTCTTT. Amino acids: CASRKGGNTEAFF.

This clone has just one count. The chain links TRBV30 to TRBJ1-2, with a weak D call TRBD1 (5 bases). Germline V gene lookup returns CDR1 GTSNPN and CDR2 SVGIG (reference sequence). Trimming took 5 bases from V and 2 from J, leaving 12 bases between them. The CDR3 sequence is 13 residues long. The CDR3 spells CAWGGTENYGYTF. CDR3 in DNA: TGTGCCTGGGGGGGGACGGAAAACTATGGCTACACCTTC.

The V call is TRBV19, the J call TRBJ2-2; D uncertain. Germline-derived CDR1 and CDR2 are LNHDA and SQIVND (reference sequence). The CDR3 runs to 14 residues. Trimming stripped 6 bases from V and 1 base from J, with 9 bases between. CDR3 in amino acids: CASRYGLNTGELFF. CDR3 sequence (DNA): TGTGCCAGTAGGTACGGGCTGAACACCGGGGAGCTGTTTTTT.

The V call is TRBV18, the J call TRBJ2-7; tentatively, D is TRBD2 (5 bases). Trimming cost V 5 bases and J 7 bases, with 15 bases left between them. The CDR3 spans 13 residues. Germline CDR1 KGHSH, CDR2 LQKENI. CDR3 residues: CASSTGPRGEQYV. The CDR3 bases are TGTGCCAGCTCAACCGGCCCTAGAGGGGAGCAGTACGTC.

The genes are TRBV28 and TRBJ2-7; maybe TRBD2 (6 bases). CDR3 length: 14 amino acids. Trimming removed 4 bases at V and 2 bases at J, with 12 bases between. CDR1 MDHEN and CDR2 SYDVKM come from the germline V gene. In nucleotides, the CDR3 is TGTGCCAGCAGTTCATCCGGGAGAGCCTACGAGCAGTACGTC. Translation: CASSSSGRAYEQYV.